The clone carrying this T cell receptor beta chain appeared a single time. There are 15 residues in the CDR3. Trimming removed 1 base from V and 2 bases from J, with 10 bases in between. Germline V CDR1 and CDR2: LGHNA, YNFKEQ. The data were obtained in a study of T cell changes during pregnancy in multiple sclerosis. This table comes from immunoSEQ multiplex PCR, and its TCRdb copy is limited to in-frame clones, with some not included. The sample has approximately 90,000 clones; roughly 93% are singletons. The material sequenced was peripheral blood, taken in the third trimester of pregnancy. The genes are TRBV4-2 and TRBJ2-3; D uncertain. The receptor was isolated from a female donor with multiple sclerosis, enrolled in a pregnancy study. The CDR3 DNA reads TGTGCCAGCAGCCAAGGTTACGGAGTCACAGATACGCAGTATTTT. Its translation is CASSQGYGVTDTQYF.